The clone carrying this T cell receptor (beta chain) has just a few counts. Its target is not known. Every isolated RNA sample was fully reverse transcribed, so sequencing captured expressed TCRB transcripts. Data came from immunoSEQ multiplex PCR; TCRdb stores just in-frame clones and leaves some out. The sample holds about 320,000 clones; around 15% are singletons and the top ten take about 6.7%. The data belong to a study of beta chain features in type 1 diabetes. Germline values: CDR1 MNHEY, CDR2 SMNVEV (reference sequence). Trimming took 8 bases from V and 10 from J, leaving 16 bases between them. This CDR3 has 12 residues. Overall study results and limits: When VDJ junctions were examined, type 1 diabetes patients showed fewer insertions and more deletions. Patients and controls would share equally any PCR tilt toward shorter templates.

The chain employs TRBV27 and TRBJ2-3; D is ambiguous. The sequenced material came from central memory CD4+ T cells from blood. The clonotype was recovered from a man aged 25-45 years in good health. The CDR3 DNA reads TGTGCCAGCCATCCCACTTCCGGCGCGCAGTATTTT. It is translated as CASHPTSGAQYF.